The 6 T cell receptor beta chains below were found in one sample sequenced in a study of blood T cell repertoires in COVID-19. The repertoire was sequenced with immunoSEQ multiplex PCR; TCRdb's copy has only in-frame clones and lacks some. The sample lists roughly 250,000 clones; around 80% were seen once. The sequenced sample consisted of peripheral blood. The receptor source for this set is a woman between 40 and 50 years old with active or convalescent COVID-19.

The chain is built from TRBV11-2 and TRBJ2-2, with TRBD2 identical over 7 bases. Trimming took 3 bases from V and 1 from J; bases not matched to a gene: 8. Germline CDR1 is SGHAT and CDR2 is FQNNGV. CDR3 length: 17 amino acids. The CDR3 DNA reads TGTGCCAGCAGCTTTATCCTAGCGGAATGGAACACCGGGGAGCTGTTTTTT. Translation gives CASSFILAEWNTGELFF.

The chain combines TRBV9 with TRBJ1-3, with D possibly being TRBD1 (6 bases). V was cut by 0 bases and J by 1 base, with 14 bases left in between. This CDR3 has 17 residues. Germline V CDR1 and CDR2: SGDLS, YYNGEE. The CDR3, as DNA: TGTGCCAGCAGCGTAGCTAGCGGGGGGCTGTCTGGAAACACCATATATTTT. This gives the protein CASSVASGGLSGNTIYF.

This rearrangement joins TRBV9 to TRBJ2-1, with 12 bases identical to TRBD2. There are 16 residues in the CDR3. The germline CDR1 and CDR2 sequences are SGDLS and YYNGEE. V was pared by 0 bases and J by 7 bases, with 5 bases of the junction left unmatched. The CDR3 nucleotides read TGTGCCAGCAGCGTAGTTGCTAGCGGGGGGGCGAATGAGCAGTTCTTC. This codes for CASSVVASGGANEQFF.

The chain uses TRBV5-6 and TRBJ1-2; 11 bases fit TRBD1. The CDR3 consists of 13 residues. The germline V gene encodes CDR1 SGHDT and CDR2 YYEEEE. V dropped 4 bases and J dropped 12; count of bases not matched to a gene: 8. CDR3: CASSQTGTGGDTF. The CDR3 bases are TGTGCCAGCAGCCAGACCGGGACAGGGGGAGACACCTTC.

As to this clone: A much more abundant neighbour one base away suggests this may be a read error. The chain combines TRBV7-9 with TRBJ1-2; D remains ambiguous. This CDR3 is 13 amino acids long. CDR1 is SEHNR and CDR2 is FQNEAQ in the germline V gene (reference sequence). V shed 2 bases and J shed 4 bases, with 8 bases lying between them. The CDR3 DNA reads TGTGCCAGCAGCTTATGGGGAGGCTATGGCTACACCTTC. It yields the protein CASSLWGGYGYTF.

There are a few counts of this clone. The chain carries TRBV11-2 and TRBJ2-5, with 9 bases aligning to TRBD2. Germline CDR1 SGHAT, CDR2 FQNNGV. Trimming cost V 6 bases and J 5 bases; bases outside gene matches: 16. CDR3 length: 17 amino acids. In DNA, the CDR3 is TGTGCCAGCAGGCTTCGGCCAGGGCTAGCGGGGTGGGAGACCCAGTACTTC. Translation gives CASRLRPGLAGWETQYF.